The clone carrying this T cell receptor (beta chain) has only a few counts. What it binds is unknown. This sample is drawn from a study of response to subunit inactivated influenza vaccine. Points from the study as a whole: There was a suggestion from the authors that each seasonal influenza vaccination recruits few new T cells.

This CDR3 is 14 amino acids long. Trimming left V 3 bases short and J 7 bases short, with 10 bases between. One entry per CDR3 protein results from TCRdb running MiXCR on the RT-PCR reads. Found here are about 780,000 distinct CDR3 sequences, about 18% of them singletons; the top ten hold about 11%. This rearrangement joins TRBV12-3 or TRBV12-4 to TRBJ1-6, with a possible D match to TRBD1 (6 bases). The receptor comes from a man aged 50-60 years who received an inactivated influenza vaccine. Source: PBMCs from blood, taken 5 days after vaccination. The CDR3 DNA sequence: TGTGCCAGCAGTTTCAGGACAGAGAATTCACCCCTCCACTTT. It is translated as CASSFRTENSPLHF.